This T cell receptor (beta chain) was obtained from a study of T cell responses to AZD1222 COVID-19 vaccine. Study-wide results and caveats: Seropositive status at baseline applied to only a handful of AZD1222 recipients. It was only after the peak T cell response that any repertoires were sampled.

Comments on this clone: The antigen remains unidentified.

Generated by immunoSEQ multiplex PCR, the TCRdb table keeps only in-frame clones and is missing some. The repertoire holds about 68,000 clones, with around nine tenths as singletons. Trimming removed 1 base from V and 2 bases from J, with 8 bases in between. The CDR3 covers 14 residues. CDR1 MNHNS and CDR2 SASEGT come from the germline V gene. This clonotype was obtained from an adult in good health. This specimen was peripheral blood, taken on day 0 of AZD1222 vaccination. This rearrangement joins TRBV6-1 to TRBJ1-2; D not certain. CDR3 amino acids: CASSEDNTNYGYTF. The CDR3 DNA reads as TGTGCCAGCAGTGAAGATAACACAAACTATGGCTACACCTTC.